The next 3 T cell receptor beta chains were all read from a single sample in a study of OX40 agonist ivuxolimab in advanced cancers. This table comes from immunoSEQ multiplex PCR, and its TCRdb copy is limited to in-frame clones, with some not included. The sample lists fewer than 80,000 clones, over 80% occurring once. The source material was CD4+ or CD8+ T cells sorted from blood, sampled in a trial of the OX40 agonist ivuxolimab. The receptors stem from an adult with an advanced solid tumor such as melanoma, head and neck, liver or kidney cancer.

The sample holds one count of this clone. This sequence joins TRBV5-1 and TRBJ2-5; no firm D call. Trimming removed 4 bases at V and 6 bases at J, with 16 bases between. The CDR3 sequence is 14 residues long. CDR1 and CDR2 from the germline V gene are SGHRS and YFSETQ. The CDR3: CASSLLPTGQTQYF. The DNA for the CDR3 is TGCGCCAGCAGCCTCTTACCCACCGGGCAGACCCAGTACTTC. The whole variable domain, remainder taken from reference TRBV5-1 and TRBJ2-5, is KAGVTQTPRYLIKTRGQQVTLSCSPISGHRSVSWYQQTPGQGLQFLFEYFSETQRNKGNFPGRFSGRQFSNSRSEMNVSTLELGDSALYLCASSLLPTGQTQYFGPGTRLLVL.

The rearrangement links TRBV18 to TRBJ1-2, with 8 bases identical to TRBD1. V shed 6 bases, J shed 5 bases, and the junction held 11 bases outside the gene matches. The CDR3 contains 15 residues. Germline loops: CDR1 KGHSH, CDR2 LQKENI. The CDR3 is CASSPGTGHRYGYTF. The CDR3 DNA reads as TGTGCCAGCTCGCCTGGGACAGGACACCGATATGGCTACACCTTC.

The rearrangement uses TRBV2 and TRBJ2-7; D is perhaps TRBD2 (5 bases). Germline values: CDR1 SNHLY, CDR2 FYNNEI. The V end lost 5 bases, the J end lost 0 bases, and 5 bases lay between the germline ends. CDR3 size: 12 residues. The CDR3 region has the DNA TGTGCCAGCAGTCGGGACTCCTACGAGCAGTACTTC. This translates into CASSRDSYEQYF.